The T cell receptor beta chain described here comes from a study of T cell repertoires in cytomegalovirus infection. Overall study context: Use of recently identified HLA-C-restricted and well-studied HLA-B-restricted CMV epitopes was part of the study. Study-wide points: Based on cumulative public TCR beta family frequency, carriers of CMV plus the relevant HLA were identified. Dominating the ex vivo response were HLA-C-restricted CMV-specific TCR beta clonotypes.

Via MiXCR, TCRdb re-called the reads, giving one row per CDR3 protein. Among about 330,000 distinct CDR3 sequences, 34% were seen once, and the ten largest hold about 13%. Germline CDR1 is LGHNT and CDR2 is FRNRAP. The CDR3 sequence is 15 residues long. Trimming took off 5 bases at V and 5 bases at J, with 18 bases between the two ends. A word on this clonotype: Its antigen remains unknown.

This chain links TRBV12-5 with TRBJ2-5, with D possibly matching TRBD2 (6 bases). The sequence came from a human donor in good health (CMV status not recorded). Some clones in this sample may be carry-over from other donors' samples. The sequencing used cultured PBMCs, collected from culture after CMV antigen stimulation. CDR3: CASGANLGGRETQYF. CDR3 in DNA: TGTGCTAGTGGTGCGAACCTGGGGGGTCGGGAGACCCAGTACTTC. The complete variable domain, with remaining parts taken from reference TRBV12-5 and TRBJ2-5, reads DARVTQTPRHKVTEMGQEVTMRCQPILGHNTVFWYRQTMMQGLELLAYFRNRAPLDDSGMPKDRFSAEMPDATLATLKIQPSEPRDSAVYFCASGANLGGRETQYFGPGTRLLVL.